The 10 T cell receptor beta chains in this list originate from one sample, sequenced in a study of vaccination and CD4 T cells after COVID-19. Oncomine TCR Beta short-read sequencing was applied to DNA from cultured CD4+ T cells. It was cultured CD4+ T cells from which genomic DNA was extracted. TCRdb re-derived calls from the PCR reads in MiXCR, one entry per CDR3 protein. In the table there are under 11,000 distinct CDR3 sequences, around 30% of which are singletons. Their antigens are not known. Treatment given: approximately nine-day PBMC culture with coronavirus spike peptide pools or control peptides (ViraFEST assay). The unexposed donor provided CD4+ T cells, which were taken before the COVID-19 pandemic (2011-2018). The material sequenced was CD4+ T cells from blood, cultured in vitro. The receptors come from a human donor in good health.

CDR3 in DNA: TGCAGTGCCCCGATGACAGGGGTGAACGAGCAGTACTTC. Protein: CSAPMTGVNEQYF. This chain links TRBV20-1 with TRBJ2-7; 8 bases line up with TRBD1. Looked up from germline, CDR1 is DFQATT and CDR2 is SNEGSKA (reference sequence). This CDR3 has 13 amino acids. V lost 6 bases to trimming and J lost 5 bases; unmatched junction nucleotides: 9.

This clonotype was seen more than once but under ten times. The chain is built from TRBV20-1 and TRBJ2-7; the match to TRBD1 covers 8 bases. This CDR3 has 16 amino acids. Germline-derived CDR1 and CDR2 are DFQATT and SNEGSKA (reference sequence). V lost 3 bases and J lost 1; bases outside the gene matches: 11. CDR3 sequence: CSARDQGTGSSYEQYF. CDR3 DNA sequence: TGCAGTGCTAGGGACCAAGGGACAGGTTCTTCCTACGAGCAGTACTTC.

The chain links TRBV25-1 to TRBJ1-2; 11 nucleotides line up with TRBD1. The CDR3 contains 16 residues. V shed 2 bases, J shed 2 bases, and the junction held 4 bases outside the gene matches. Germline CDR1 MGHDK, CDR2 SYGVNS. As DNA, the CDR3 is TGTGCCAGCAGTGAAGGGAGGACAGGGGGCAACTATGGCTACACCTTC. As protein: CASSEGRTGGNYGYTF.

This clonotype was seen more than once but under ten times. DNA for the CDR3: TGTGCCAGCAGTCCCTCGTGGGGCACAGATACGCAGTATTTT. Amino acid sequence: CASSPSWGTDTQYF. The J gene is TRBJ2-3, the V gene TRBV6-4; the D is unclear. From germline, CDR1 is MRHNA and CDR2 SNTAGT. V gave up 5 bases and J gave up 1 base, with 10 bases separating them. The CDR3 runs 14 residues.

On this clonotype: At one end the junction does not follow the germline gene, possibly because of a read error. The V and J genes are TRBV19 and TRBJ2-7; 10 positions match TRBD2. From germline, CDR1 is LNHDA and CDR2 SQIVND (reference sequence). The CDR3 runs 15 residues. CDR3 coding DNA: TGTGCCAGTAGTTCCCTAGCGGGAGCCTCCGACGAGCAGTACTTC. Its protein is CASSSLAGASDEQYF.

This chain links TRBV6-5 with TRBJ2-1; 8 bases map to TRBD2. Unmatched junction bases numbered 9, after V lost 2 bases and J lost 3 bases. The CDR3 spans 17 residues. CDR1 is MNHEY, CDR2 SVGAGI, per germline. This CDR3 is CASSYPPAGVNYNEQFF. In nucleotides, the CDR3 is TGTGCCAGCAGTTACCCGCCAGCGGGGGTCAACTACAATGAGCAGTTCTTC.

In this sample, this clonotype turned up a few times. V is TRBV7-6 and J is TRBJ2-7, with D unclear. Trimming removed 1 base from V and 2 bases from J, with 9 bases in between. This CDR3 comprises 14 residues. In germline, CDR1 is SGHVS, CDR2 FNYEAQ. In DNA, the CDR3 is TGTGCCAGCAGCTTAGGCGTACAGACCTACGAGCAGTACTTC. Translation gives CASSLGVQTYEQYF.

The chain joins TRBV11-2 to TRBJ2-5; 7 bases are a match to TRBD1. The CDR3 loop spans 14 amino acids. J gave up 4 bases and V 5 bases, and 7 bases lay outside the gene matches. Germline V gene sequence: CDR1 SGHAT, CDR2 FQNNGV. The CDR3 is CASSTQGERETQYF. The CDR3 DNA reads TGTGCCAGCAGCACCCAGGGGGAACGAGAGACCCAGTACTTC.

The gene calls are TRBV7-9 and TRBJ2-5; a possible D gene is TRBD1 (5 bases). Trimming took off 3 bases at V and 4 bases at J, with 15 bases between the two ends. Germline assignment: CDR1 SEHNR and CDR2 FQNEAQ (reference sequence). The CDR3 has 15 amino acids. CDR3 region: CASSFLVGQGETQYF. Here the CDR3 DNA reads TGTGCCAGCAGCTTCCTGGTGGGGCAGGGAGAGACCCAGTACTTC.

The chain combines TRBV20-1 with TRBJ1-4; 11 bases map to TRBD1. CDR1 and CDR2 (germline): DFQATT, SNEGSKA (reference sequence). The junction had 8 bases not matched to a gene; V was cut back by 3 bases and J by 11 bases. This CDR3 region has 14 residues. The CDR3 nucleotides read TGCAGTGCTAGGAGGGACAGGGGGGCGAGGAAACTGTTTTTT. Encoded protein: CSARRDRGARKLFF.